This T cell receptor beta chain is drawn from a study of T cells in Graves' hyperthyroidism and ophthalmopathy. Graves' hyperthyroidism was deemed stable absent ophthalmopathy progression within 18 months. Hyperthyroidism patients were newly diagnosed, had disease duration under 2 months, and were aged 18 to 65 years. Uncontrolled infection, other autoimmune disease, pregnancy or lactation excluded patients. Around 10 ml fresh peripheral blood yielded the PBMCs. This clonotype has just a few counts. RNA transcripts provided the source from which TCR beta CDR3 regions were amplified. First-round RT-PCR targeting the TCR CDR3 was performed with the HTBI primer set. TCRdb ran MiXCR on the multiplex PCR reads and lists one entry per CDR3 protein. The table includes 350,000 to 400,000 distinct CDR3 sequences, about 19% detected once. V shed 3 bases and J shed 5 bases, with 15 bases lying between them. The germline V gene encodes CDR1 SGHTS and CDR2 YDEGEE. The CDR3 covers 14 residues.

The clonotype originates from a woman in her late teens or twenties with Graves' hyperthyroidism. The gene calls are TRBV5-8 and TRBJ2-7; D call uncertain. Specimen: blood. The CDR3 protein is CASSWAPKANEQYF. CDR3 sequence (DNA): TGTGCCAGCAGCTGGGCCCCGAAGGCCAACGAGCAGTACTTC.